This T cell receptor beta chain appears in the sequencing data of a study of blood T cell repertoires in COVID-19. Losses at the gene ends were 9 bases for V and 0 bases for J; bases not matched to a gene: 8. The CDR3 loop spans 15 amino acids. Germline loops: CDR1 ENHRY, CDR2 SYGVKD. Repertoires were generated with immunoSEQ multiplex PCR, while TCRdb's copy carries only in-frame clones and drops some. The sample carries approximately 81,000 clones, around 89% recorded once. Material for sequencing was peripheral blood. This TCR came from a man between 65 and 79 years old with active or convalescent COVID-19. This chain links TRBV10-3 with TRBJ2-3; 8 bases align to TRBD2. The CDR3 protein is CAIKPGGASTDTQYF. CDR3 DNA: TGTGCCATTAAACCCGGGGGGGCGAGCACAGATACGCAGTATTTT.